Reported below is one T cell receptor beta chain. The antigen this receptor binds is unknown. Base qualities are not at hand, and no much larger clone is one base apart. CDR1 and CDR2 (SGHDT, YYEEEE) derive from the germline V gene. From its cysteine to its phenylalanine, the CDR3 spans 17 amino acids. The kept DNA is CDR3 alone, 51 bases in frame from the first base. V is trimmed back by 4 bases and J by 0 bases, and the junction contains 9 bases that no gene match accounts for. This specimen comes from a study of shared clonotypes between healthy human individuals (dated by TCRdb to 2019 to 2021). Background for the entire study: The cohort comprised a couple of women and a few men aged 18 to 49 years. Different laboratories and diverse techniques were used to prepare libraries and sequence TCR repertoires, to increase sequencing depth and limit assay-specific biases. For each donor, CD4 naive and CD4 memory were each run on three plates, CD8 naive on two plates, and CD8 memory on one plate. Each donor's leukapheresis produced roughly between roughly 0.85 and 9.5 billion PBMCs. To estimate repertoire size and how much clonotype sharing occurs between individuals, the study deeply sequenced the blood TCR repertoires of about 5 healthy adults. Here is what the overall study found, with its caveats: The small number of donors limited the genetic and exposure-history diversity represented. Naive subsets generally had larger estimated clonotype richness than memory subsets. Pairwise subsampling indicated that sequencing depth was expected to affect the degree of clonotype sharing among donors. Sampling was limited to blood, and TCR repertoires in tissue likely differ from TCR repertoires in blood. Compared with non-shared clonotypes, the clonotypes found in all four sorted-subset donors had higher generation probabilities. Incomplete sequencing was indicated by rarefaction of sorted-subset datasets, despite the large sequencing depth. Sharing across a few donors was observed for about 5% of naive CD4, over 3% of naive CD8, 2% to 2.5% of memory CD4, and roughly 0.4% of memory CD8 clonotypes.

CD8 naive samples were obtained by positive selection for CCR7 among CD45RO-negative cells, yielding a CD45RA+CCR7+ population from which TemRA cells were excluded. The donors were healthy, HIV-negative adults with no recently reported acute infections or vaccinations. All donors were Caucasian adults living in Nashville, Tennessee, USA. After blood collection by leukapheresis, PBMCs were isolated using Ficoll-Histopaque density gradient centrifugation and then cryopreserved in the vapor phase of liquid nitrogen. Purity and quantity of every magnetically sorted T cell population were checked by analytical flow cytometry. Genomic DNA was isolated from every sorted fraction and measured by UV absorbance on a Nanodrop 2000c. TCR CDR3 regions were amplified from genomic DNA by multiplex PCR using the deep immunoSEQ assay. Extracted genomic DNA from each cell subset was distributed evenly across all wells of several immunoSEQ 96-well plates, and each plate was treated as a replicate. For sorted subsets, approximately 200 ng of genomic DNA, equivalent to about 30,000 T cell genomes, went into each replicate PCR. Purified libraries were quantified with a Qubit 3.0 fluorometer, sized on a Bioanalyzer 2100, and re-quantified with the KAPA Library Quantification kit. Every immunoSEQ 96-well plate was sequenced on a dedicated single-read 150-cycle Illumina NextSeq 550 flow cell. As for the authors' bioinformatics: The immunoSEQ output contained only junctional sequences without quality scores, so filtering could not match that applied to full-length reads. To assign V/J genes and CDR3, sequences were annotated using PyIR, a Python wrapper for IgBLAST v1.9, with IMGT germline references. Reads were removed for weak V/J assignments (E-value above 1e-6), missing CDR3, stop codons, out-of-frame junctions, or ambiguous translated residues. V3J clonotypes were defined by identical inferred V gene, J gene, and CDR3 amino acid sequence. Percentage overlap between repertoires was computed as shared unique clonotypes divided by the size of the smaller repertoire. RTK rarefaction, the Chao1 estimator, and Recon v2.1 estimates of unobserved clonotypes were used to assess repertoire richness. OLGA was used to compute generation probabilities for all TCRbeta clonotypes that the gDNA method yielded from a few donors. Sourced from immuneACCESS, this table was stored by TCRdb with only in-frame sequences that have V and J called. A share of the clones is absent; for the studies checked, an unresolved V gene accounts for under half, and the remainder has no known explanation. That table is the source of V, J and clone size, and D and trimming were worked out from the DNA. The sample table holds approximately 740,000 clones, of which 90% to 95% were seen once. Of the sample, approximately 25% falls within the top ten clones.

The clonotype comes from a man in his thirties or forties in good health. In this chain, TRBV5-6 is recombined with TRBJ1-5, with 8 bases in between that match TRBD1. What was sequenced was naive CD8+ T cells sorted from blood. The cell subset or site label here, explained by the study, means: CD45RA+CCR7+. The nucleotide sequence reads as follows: TGTGCCAGCAGCCAGGCGACAGGGGAAGATAGCAATCAGCCCCAGCATTTT. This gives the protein CASSQATGEDSNQPQHF.